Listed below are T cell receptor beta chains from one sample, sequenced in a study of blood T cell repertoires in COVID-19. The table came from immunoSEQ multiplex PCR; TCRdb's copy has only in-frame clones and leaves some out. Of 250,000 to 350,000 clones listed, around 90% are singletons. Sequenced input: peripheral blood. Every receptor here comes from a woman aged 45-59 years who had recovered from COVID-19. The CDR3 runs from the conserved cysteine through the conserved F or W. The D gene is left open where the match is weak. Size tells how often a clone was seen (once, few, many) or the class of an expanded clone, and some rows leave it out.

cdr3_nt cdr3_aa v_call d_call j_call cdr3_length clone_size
TGTGCCAGCAGCCCCGCAGGGGTCGGAAACACCATATATTTT CASSPAGVGNTIYF TRBV4-2 NA TRBJ1-3 14 NA
TGTGCCAGCAGCTTAGGGTTTGCGGGCAGGGGGACCTACGAGCAGTACTTC CASSLGFAGRGTYEQYF TRBV11-2 TRBD1 TRBJ2-7 17 NA
TGTGCCAGTGCCAACAGGGGGGATAATTCACCCCTCCACTTT CASANRGDNSPLHF TRBV2 TRBD1 TRBJ1-6 14 NA
TGTGCCTCGGGCGTAAGCAATCAGCCCCAGCATTTT CASGVSNQPQHF TRBV30 NA TRBJ1-5 12 NA
TGTGCCTGGAGTACCCCAACAGGGTGGATAGAGACCCAGTACTTC CAWSTPTGWIETQYF TRBV30 NA TRBJ2-5 15 NA
TGTGCCAGCAGCCAAGTTAGTCATACGCAGTATTTT CASSQVSHTQYF TRBV3-1/TRBV3-2 NA TRBJ2-3 12 NA
TGTGCCAGCAGTCAGGGGAGCAATCAGCCCCAGCATTTT CASSQGSNQPQHF TRBV6-4 NA TRBJ1-5 13 NA
TGTGCCAGCAGTTACCCCTCAGCAGGGATTGGAAACACCATATATTTT CASSYPSAGIGNTIYF TRBV6-6 NA TRBJ1-3 16 NA
TGCGCCTGCAGCCCGGGGGACAGATACAATGAGCAGTTCTTC CACSPGDRYNEQFF TRBV5-1 NA TRBJ2-1 14 NA
TGTGCCAGCAGTTTATTAGGTGGAGCAGAGGAGGGGTCCTACAATGAGCAGTTCTTC CASSLLGGAEEGSYNEQFF TRBV27 NA TRBJ2-1 19 NA
TGTGCCAGTAGTATTACTAGGATTAATGAAGCTTTCTTT CASSITRINEAFF TRBV19 NA TRBJ1-1 13 NA
TGCGCCAGCAGCCAAGTGGGCAGAAATTCACCCCTCCACTTT CASSQVGRNSPLHF TRBV4-3 NA TRBJ1-6 14 NA
TGTGCCAGCAGCCCAGGGTTCCTCAGAGATGGCTACACCTTC CASSPGFLRDGYTF TRBV7-2 NA TRBJ1-2 14 NA
TGTGCCAGCAGCCATGGGGAGATGGGTCTTCTCTTGGGAGGAAGTGAAAAACTGTTTTTT CASSHGEMGLLLGGSEKLFF TRBV3-1/TRBV3-2 NA TRBJ1-4 20 NA
TGCAGTGCTAGACATTACAATGAGCAGTTCTTC CSARHYNEQFF TRBV20-1 NA TRBJ2-1 11 NA
TGTGCCACCAGCAGCCACCTGACACCCGATGGAGGAGGCTACACCTTC CATSSHLTPDGGGYTF TRBV15 NA TRBJ1-2 16 NA
TGTGCCAGCAGCCAAGAAGAGGTTCTCCCTAATGAGCAGTACTTC CASSQEEVLPNEQYF TRBV3-1/TRBV3-2 NA TRBJ2-7 15 NA
TGCGCCAGCAGCTTGGAGAGCTCTGGAAACACCATATATTTT CASSLESSGNTIYF TRBV5-1 NA TRBJ1-3 14 NA
TGTGCCAGCAGCCAAGGACAGGGCTTCCCTATCAGCTACACCTTC CASSQGQGFPISYTF TRBV28 TRBD1 TRBJ1-2 15 NA
TGCGCCAGCAGCTTGTCAGGGGACTCCTACAATGAGCAGTTCTTC CASSLSGDSYNEQFF TRBV5-1 NA TRBJ2-1 15 NA
TGTGCCAGCACTTCTCCGGGGCCAGGGGAGGGGGATACGCAGTATTTT CASTSPGPGEGDTQYF TRBV28 NA TRBJ2-3 16 NA
TGTGCCAGCAGGGGGACAGCAGGGAGATCACCCCTCCACTTT CASRGTAGRSPLHF TRBV6-5 TRBD1 TRBJ1-6 14 NA
TGTGCCAGCGAGCCAGGGGGTCTTCCTAACTATGGCTACACCTTC CASEPGGLPNYGYTF TRBV6-5 TRBD1 TRBJ1-2 15 NA
TGCGCCAGCAGCTTATTTGGACAGAGCTACGAGCAGTACTTC CASSLFGQSYEQYF TRBV5-1 NA TRBJ2-7 14 NA
TGTGCCAGCTCACCACGGGTCGGGGGAGGAGAAAAACTGTTTTTT CASSPRVGGGEKLFF TRBV18 NA TRBJ1-4 15 few
TGTGCCAGCTCACCTTCTCAAGAGACCCAGTACTTC CASSPSQETQYF TRBV18 NA TRBJ2-5 12 NA
TGTGCCAGCAGCCGAGAACCCATCTCTTACTACGAGCAGTACTTC CASSREPISYYEQYF TRBV7-6 NA TRBJ2-7 15 NA
TGCGCCAGCAGCCAAGATGAGTACATTCAGTACTTC CASSQDEYIQYF TRBV4-1 NA TRBJ2-4 12 NA
TGTGCCAGCAGGAAGACTAGACTCGATGAGGGGGAGCTGTTTTTT CASRKTRLDEGELFF TRBV2 NA TRBJ2-2 15 once
TGTGCCAGCAGCTTGGGCTCGGGACAGGGGTTATACGAGCAGTACTTC CASSLGSGQGLYEQYF TRBV5-8 TRBD1 TRBJ2-7 16 NA
TGTGCCAGTAACGGGACAGTAATTGAAAAACTGTTTTTT CASNGTVIEKLFF TRBV19 TRBD1 TRBJ1-4 13 NA
TGCGCCAGCAGCCAAGAGAACAGCAACTATGGCTACACCTTC CASSQENSNYGYTF TRBV4-3 NA TRBJ1-2 14 NA
TGTGCCACCAGCGAAGGACAGGGTTTCCGCAACGAGCAGTACTTC CATSEGQGFRNEQYF TRBV15 TRBD1 TRBJ2-7 15 NA
TGTGCCAGCAGCTCTGGGGGTGGCAGGGGGTACGAGCAGTACTTC CASSSGGGRGYEQYF TRBV7-2 TRBD1 TRBJ2-7 15 NA